Listed here are 18 T cell receptor beta chains from one sample, sequenced in a study of CD8 T cells in ankylosing spondylitis. A single record per CDR3 protein comes from TCRdb applying MiXCR to the 5' RACE reads. Seen here are 200,000 to 250,000 distinct CDR3 sequences, over 30% observed once, and the top ten hold around 4%. The sequencing input was blood, either unsorted or a sorted T cell fraction (not recorded which). The receptors stem from a male donor with ankylosing spondylitis or in good health (not recorded which).

The chain employs TRBV4-1 and TRBJ2-7; D not resolved. V dropped 1 base and J dropped 0 bases, with 7 bases sitting between them. CDR1 and CDR2 (germline): MGHRA, YSYEKL. The CDR3 runs 14 residues. The CDR3 DNA reads as TGCGCCAGCAGCCAAGTTGCCGCCTCCTACGAGCAGTACTTC. Encoded protein: CASSQVAASYEQYF.

V and J are TRBV5-1 and TRBJ2-5, with TRBD1 as a possible D gene (5 bases). In germline, CDR1 is SGHRS, CDR2 YFSETQ. The germline V and J ends were trimmed by 0 bases and 2 bases, with 11 bases remaining between them. This CDR3 region has 15 residues. The CDR3 DNA is TGCGCCAGCAGCTTGGATACAAGGGGACAAGAGACCCAGTACTTC. Amino acid sequence: CASSLDTRGQETQYF.

This chain joins TRBV5-1 and TRBJ2-5, with D tentatively TRBD2 (5 bases). CDR1 and CDR2 (germline): SGHRS, YFSETQ. V lost 0 bases to trimming and J lost 6 bases, with 15 bases between them. The CDR3 has 15 residues. The DNA for the CDR3 is TGCGCCAGCAGCTTGGTCCCGGACGCGGGTAAGACCCAGTACTTC. This sequence encodes CASSLVPDAGKTQYF.

This sequence joins TRBV5-1 and TRBJ2-7; unclear D gene. This CDR3 comprises 11 residues. V dropped 3 bases and J dropped 4 bases, with 5 bases sitting between them. CDR1 is SGHRS and CDR2 is YFSETQ in the germline V gene. The CDR3 DNA follows: TGCGCCAGCAGCTATCAATACGAGCAGTACTTC. Translating gives CASSYQYEQYF.

The chain joins TRBV6-5 to TRBJ2-1, with TRBD2 matching 9 bases. Germline-derived CDR1 and CDR2 are MNHEY and SVGAGI. The CDR3 covers 15 residues. The ends lost 2 bases at V and 6 bases at J; junction bases unmatched: 5. The CDR3 loop is CASSYVAGAVNEQFF. CDR3 in DNA: TGTGCCAGCAGTTACGTAGCGGGGGCCGTCAATGAGCAGTTCTTC.

CDR3 DNA sequence: TGCGCCAGCAGCCGGGACAACACAGATACGCAGTATTTT. Amino acids: CASSRDNTDTQYF. V and J are TRBV5-1 and TRBJ2-3, with D possibly being TRBD1 (6 bases). This CDR3 spans 13 amino acids. Per germline, CDR1 SGHRS and CDR2 YFSETQ. Deletions cut 4 bases from V and 2 bases from J, with 8 bases between.

Concerning this clonotype: A single base separates this from a much larger clone, so it may be a read error. The V call is TRBV7-8, the J call TRBJ2-3; TRBD1 matches 7 bases. J was trimmed by 3 bases and V by 8 bases; bases with no gene match: 2. Germline V lookup: CDR1 SGHVS, CDR2 FQNEAQ. The length of the CDR3 is 12 residues. The chain's CDR3 is CASVQGTDTQYF. The CDR3 DNA sequence: TGTGCCAGCGTACAGGGGACAGATACGCAGTATTTT.

The chain uses TRBV11-2 and TRBJ2-1; TRBD1 matches at 7 bases. The CDR3 totals 16 residues. Germline CDR1 and CDR2: SGHAT and FQNNGV. After removal of 5 bases from V and 8 bases from J, the junction contained 15 bases not matched to a gene. The CDR3 protein is CASSRRDRVNTDEQFF. The CDR3 nucleotides read TGTGCCAGCAGCAGAAGAGACAGGGTTAATACTGATGAGCAGTTCTTC.

This clonotype was counted only a few times. V gene TRBV9 combines with J gene TRBJ2-3; the D gene is possibly TRBD1 (5 bases). Trimming removed 0 bases from V and 2 bases from J, with 7 bases in between. The germline V gene has CDR1 SGDLS and CDR2 YYNGEE. This CDR3 is 14 amino acids long. CDR3 in DNA: TGTGCCAGCAGCGTAGAAGGGGACACAGATACGCAGTATTTT. It specifies CASSVEGDTDTQYF.

J is TRBJ2-3 and V is TRBV12-3 or TRBV12-4; 7 bases agree with TRBD2. V trimming: 5 bases; J trimming: 1 base; junction bases outside the gene matches: 6. The CDR3 has 15 residues. The CDR3 reads CASSPWTRGTDTQYF. CDR3 sequence (DNA): TGTGCCAGCAGTCCTTGGACTAGGGGCACAGATACGCAGTATTTT.

This clonotype was counted between two and nine times. The chain has TRBV5-5 and TRBJ2-3; TRBD1 matches at 11 bases. Trimming cost V 0 bases and J 4 bases; bases outside gene matches: 4. There are 16 residues in the CDR3. From germline, CDR1 is SGHKS and CDR2 YYEKEE (reference sequence). The CDR3 reads CASSLVGTGGSDTQYF. As DNA, the CDR3 is TGTGCCAGCAGCTTGGTGGGGACAGGGGGTTCAGATACGCAGTATTTT.

V and J are TRBV7-8 and TRBJ2-1; 13 bases agree with TRBD2. CDR3 size: 16 residues. Germline V gene sequence: CDR1 SGHVS, CDR2 FQNEAQ. V lost 6 bases and J lost 4; bases outside the gene matches: 6. The CDR3 DNA follows: TGTGCCAGCAGTTCCCCGGGACTAGCGGGGTACAATGAGCAGTTCTTC. It is translated as CASSSPGLAGYNEQFF.

The chain joins TRBV5-1 to TRBJ2-3, with 8 bases lining up with TRBD1. J lost 4 bases, V lost 0 bases, and 22 bases had no gene match. Germline V gene lookup returns CDR1 SGHRS and CDR2 YFSETQ. There are 21 residues in the CDR3. The DNA of the CDR3 is TGCGCCAGCAGCTTGGTGCCCTTTATCAGGGGGCTATCAGGTACGGCAGATACGCAGTATTTT. Translating gives CASSLVPFIRGLSGTADTQYF.

This clonotype appeared many times. V usage is TRBV29-1 and J usage is TRBJ1-1; 10 bases fit TRBD1. Germline CDR1 and CDR2: SQVTM and ANQGSEA. This CDR3 comprises 14 residues. V lost 7 bases, J lost 3 bases, and 8 bases stayed unmatched. The CDR3 region is CSERTGGFDTEAFF. DNA of the CDR3: TGCAGCGAACGGACAGGGGGGTTTGACACTGAAGCTTTCTTT.

This clonotype was seen repeatedly, ten times or more. The chain couples TRBV29-1 to TRBJ2-7; 10 bases agree with TRBD1. The J segment lost 4 bases and the V segment lost 7 bases, leaving 4 bases of the junction unmatched. This CDR3 spans 12 amino acids. CDR1 SQVTM and CDR2 ANQGSEA come from the germline V gene. The CDR3 sequence is CSATGQGYEQYF. The CDR3 region has the DNA TGCAGCGCAACGGGACAGGGGTACGAGCAGTACTTC.

This clonotype was picked up a small number of times. The rearrangement joins TRBV9 to TRBJ1-1; D is ambiguous. This CDR3 is 14 amino acids long. With 4 bases removed from V and 4 bases from J, the gap between germline ends came to 14 bases. Germline CDR1 is SGDLS and CDR2 is YYNGEE. The CDR3 sequence: CASSTLHGSTEAFF. In DNA form, the CDR3 reads TGTGCCAGCAGCACCCTGCATGGGAGCACTGAAGCTTTCTTT.

This chain joins TRBV11-2 and TRBJ1-4; D is unresolved. Germline V lookup: CDR1 SGHAT, CDR2 FQNNGV. The CDR3 is made up of 14 amino acids. Deletions cut 5 bases from V and 7 bases from J, with 14 bases between. The CDR3 spells CASSPGEKGEKLFF. CDR3 coding DNA: TGTGCCAGCAGCCCTGGGGAAAAAGGTGAAAAACTGTTTTTT.

This clonotype came up a few times. This chain uses TRBV20-1 with TRBJ2-3; possibly TRBD2 for D (6 bases). This CDR3 has 13 amino acids. Germline CDR1 is DFQATT and CDR2 is SNEGSKA (reference sequence). Trimming removed 6 bases from V and 6 bases from J, with 16 bases in between. In DNA, the CDR3 is TGCAGTGCCCCCGGGAGTGGATTCGATACGCAGTATTTT. Its translation: CSAPGSGFDTQYF.